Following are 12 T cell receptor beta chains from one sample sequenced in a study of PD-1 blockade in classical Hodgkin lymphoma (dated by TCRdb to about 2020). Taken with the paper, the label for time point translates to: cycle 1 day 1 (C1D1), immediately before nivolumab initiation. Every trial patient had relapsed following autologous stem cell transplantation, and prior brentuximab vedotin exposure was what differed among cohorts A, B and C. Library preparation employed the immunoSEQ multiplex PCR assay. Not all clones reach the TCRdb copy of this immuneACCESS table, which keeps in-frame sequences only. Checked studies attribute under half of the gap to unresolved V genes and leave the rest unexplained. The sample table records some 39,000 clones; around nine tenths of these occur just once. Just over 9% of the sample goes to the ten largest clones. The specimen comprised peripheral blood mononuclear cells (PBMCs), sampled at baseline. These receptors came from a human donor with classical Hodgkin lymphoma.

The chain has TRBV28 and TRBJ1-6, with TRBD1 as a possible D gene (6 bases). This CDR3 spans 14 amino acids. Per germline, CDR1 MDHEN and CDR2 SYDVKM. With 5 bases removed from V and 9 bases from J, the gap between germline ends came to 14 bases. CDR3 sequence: CASSPTGIGSPLHF. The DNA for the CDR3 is TGTGCCAGCAGTCCCACAGGGATCGGTTCACCCCTCCACTTT.

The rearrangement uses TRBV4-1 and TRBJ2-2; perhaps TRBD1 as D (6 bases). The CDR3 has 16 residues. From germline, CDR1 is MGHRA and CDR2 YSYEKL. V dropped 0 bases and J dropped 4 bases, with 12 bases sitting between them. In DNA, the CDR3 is TGCGCCAGCAGCCAAGACGAGGGGGTTGGCACCGGGGAGCTGTTTTTT. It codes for CASSQDEGVGTGELFF.

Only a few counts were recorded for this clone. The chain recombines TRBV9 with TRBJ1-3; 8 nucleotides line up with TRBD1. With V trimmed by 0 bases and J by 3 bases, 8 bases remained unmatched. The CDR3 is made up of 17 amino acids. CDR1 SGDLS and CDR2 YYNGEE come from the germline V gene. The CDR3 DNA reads TGTGCCAGCAGCGTAGTTCCGGGACAGGCTCATGGAAACACCATATATTTT. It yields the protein CASSVVPGQAHGNTIYF.

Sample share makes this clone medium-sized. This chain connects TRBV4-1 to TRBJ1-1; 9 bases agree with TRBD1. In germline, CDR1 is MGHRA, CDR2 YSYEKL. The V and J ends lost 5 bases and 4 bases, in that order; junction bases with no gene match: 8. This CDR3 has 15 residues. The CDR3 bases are TGCGCCAGCAGCTATACTTGGACAGGGGTCACTGAAGCTTTCTTT. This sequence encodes CASSYTWTGVTEAFF.

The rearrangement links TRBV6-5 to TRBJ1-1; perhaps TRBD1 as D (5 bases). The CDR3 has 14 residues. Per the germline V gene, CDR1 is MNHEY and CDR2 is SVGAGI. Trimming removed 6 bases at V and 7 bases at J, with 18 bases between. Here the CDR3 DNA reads TGTGCCAGCAGCCCGGCCACAGGTCCCGTTGAAGCTTTCTTT. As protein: CASSPATGPVEAFF.

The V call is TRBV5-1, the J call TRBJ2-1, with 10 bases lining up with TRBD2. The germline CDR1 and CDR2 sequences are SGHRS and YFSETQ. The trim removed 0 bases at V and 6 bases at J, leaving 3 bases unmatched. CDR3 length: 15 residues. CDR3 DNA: TGCGCCAGCAGCTTGGGTCTAGCGGGGGTCAATGAGCAGTTCTTC. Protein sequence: CASSLGLAGVNEQFF.

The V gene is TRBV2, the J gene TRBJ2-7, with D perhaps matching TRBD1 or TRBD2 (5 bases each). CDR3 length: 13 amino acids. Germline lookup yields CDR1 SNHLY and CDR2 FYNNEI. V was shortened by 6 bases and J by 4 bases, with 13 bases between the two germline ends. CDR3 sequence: CASRGDGVYEQYF. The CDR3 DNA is TGTGCCAGCAGAGGGGACGGGGTGTACGAGCAGTACTTC.

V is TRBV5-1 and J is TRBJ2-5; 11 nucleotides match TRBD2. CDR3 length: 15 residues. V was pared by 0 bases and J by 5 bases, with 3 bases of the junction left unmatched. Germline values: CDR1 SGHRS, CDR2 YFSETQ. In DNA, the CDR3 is TGCGCCAGCAGCTTGGCTAGCGGGGGGATGGAGACCCAGTACTTC. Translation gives CASSLASGGMETQYF.

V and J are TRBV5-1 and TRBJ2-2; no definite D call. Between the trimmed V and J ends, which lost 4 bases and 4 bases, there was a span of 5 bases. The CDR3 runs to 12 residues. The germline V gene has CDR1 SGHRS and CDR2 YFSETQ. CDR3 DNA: TGCGCCAGCAGCAGGGTCACCGGGGAGCTGTTTTTT. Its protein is CASSRVTGELFF. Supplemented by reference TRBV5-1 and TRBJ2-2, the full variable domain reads KAGVTQTPRYLIKTRGQQVTLSCSPISGHRSVSWYQQTPGQGLQFLFEYFSETQRNKGNFPGRFSGRQFSNSRSEMNVSTLELGDSALYLCASSRVTGELFFGEGSRLTVL.

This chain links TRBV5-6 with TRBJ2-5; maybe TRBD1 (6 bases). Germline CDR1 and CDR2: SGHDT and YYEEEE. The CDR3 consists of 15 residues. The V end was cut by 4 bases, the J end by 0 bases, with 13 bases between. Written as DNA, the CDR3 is TGTGCCAGCAGCGTACGGACAGTGTACCAAGAGACCCAGTACTTC. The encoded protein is CASSVRTVYQETQYF.

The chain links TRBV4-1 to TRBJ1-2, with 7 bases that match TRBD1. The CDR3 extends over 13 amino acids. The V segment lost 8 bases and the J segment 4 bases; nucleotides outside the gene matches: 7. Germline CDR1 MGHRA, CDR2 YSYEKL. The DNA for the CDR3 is TGCGCCAGCCTTGAGGACAGGACCTATGGCTACACCTTC. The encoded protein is CASLEDRTYGYTF.

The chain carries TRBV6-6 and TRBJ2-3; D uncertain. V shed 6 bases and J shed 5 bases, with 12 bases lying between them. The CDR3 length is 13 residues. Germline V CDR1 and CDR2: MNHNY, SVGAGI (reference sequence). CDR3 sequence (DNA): TGTGCCAGCAGCCCCCCCCGCGGAGATACGCAGTATTTT. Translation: CASSPPRGDTQYF.